This T cell receptor (beta chain) comes out of a study of blood T cells in healthy people across ages. As regards this clonotype: What it binds is unknown.

A second PCR of 7 to 11 cycles used a sample-barcoded 5' primer and a J-beta primer mix. Every single cDNA molecule received a tag from a template-switch adaptor with 12 random nucleotides. A single record per CDR3 protein comes from TCRdb applying MiXCR to the 5' RACE reads. The profile covers almost 1 million distinct CDR3 sequences, with approximately 50% appearing a single time and roughly 23% taken by the ten largest. Whole-study results and caveats: Aged donors had fewer naive CD4+ cells and lower diversity than long-lived donors. Researchers judged that diversity estimates from one million T cells fell short of true values.

Peripheral blood was drawn, approximately 9.7 milliliters per donor. Germline assignment: CDR1 MGHDK and CDR2 SYGVNS. This CDR3 comprises 13 residues. Trimming left V 8 bases short and J 2 bases short, with 12 bases between. The sequencing input was blood. The clonotype was recovered from a woman aged 60-75 years in good health. This chain uses TRBV25-1 with TRBJ1-2; D perhaps matches TRBD1 (6 bases). CDR3 DNA: TGTGCCAGCGCCAAAGGACAGAACTATGGCTACACCTTC. Its translation: CASAKGQNYGYTF.